This T cell receptor (beta chain) is drawn from a study of early T cells in non-severe SARS-CoV-2 infection. Study information: The chains were unpaired, and the sequenced material was bulk RNA from unsorted whole blood. Whole-study findings and limits: Missing private and CD4 specificities, VDJdb matching favored anti-spike CD8 responses.

The protocol attached unique molecular identifiers to individual cDNA molecules. TCRdb itself ran the 5' RACE reads through MiXCR, one entry per CDR3 protein. Here the sample spans 65,000 to 85,000 distinct CDR3 sequences, roughly an eighth being singletons. This clonotype came up many times. Its specificity is unknown. The V gene lost 0 bases and the J gene lost 4 bases, with 10 bases spanning the gap. The CDR3 totals 14 residues. Germline V CDR1 and CDR2: SGDLS, YYNGEE. The source material was whole blood. The rearrangement links TRBV9 to TRBJ1-2; D perhaps matches TRBD1 (5 bases). This sequence originates from an adult who was a healthcare worker with PCR-confirmed SARS-CoV-2 infection or an uninfected control (not recorded which). The CDR3 reads CASSVAAQGYGYTF. The CDR3 DNA reads TGTGCCAGCAGCGTAGCTGCCCAGGGCTATGGCTACACCTTC.